This entry lists 29 T cell receptor beta chains sequenced from one sample in a study of monozygotic twins with inflammatory bowel disease. TCRdb re-called the 5' RACE reads, yielding one record per CDR3 amino acid sequence without DNA. The sample data list roughly 200,000 distinct CDR3 sequences. Specimen: blood. The receptor set was obtained from a human donor with ulcerative colitis or Crohn's disease, or a healthy co-twin of an affected twin (not recorded which).

This chain joins TRBV5-1 and TRBJ2-1; without DNA, the TCRdb call of TRBD2 cannot be checked. The CDR3 extends over 14 amino acids. CDR1 SGHRS and CDR2 YFSETQ come from the germline V gene. CDR3: CASSWLGTSGEQFF.

The chain combines TRBV9 with TRBJ1-4. This CDR3 has 16 residues. CDR1 and CDR2 from the germline V gene are SGDLS and YYNGEE. The chain's CDR3 is CASSSTSALTNEKLFF.

This chain connects TRBV6-5 to TRBJ2-2; with no DNA, the TCRdb D assignment of TRBD1 cannot be verified. This CDR3 region has 18 residues. CDR1 is MNHEY and CDR2 is SVGAGI in the germline V gene. CDR3 loop: CASRPIYGTVRVTGELFF.

This chain uses TRBV14 with TRBJ2-3; no DNA is available, so the TRBD1 call from TCRdb remains unchecked. The CDR3 consists of 13 residues. Germline V gives CDR1 SGHDN, CDR2 FVKESK. CDR3 residues: CASSTRGPDTQYF.

The chain carries TRBV25-1 and TRBJ2-5; checking the TCRdb D call of TRBD2 is not possible without DNA. Germline values: CDR1 MGHDK, CDR2 SYGVNS. This CDR3 has 17 residues. CDR3 sequence reads: CASSDGTSGGWGETQYF. The complete variable domain, with remaining parts taken from reference TRBV25-1 and TRBJ2-5, reads EADIYQTPRYLVIGTGKKITLECSQTMGHDKMYWYQQDPGMELHLIHYSYGVNSTEKGDLSSESTVSRIRTEHFPLTLESARPSHTSQYLCASSDGTSGGWGETQYFGPGTRLLVL.

This rearrangement joins TRBV28 to TRBJ2-5. The CDR3 contains 14 residues. In germline, CDR1 is MDHEN, CDR2 SYDVKM. The CDR3 loop reads CASSLWGYQETQYF.

This chain connects TRBV18 to TRBJ1-1. Per the germline V gene, CDR1 is KGHSH and CDR2 is LQKENI. This CDR3 contains 13 residues. The CDR3 protein is CASSASSPTEAFF. The whole variable domain, remainder taken from reference TRBV18 and TRBJ1-1, is NAGVMQNPRHLVRRRGQEARLRCSPMKGHSHVYWYRQLPEEGLKFMVYLQKENIIDESGMPKERFSAEFPKEGPSILRIQQVVRGDSAAYFCASSASSPTEAFFGQGTRLTVV.

The V and J genes are TRBV11-2 and TRBJ2-5; the D gene TCRdb calls, TRBD1, cannot be checked with no DNA. CDR3 length: 14 residues. The germline CDR1 and CDR2 sequences are SGHAT and FQNNGV. CDR3: CASSFAGKGETQYF.

This sequence joins TRBV18 and TRBJ2-7; the D gene TCRdb calls, TRBD1, cannot be checked with no DNA. Germline lookup yields CDR1 KGHSH and CDR2 LQKENI. The CDR3 has 15 amino acids. Here the CDR3 reads CASSRGTVSSYEQYF.

This chain uses TRBV7-2 with TRBJ2-2. The CDR3 runs 13 residues. Germline CDR1 and CDR2: SGHTA and FQGNSA. The CDR3 reads CASSLAVTGELFF. Full variable domain (rest looked up from reference TRBV7-2 and TRBJ2-2): GAGVSQSPSNKVTEKGKDVELRCDPISGHTALYWYRQSLGQGLEFLIYFQGNSAPDKSGLPSDRFSAERTGGSVSTLTIQRTQQEDSAVYLCASSLAVTGELFFGEGSRLTVL.

The V and J genes are TRBV5-1 and TRBJ1-1; TCRdb's assignment of TRBD1 cannot be checked, as there is no DNA. The CDR3 spans 14 residues. Germline V gene lookup returns CDR1 SGHRS and CDR2 YFSETQ. This CDR3 reads CASSLWGANTEAFF.

The chain is built from TRBV4-3 and TRBJ2-3. Germline values: CDR1 LGHNA, CDR2 YSLEER. The CDR3 runs 13 residues. CDR3 sequence: CASSQDVWDTQYF.

This sequence joins TRBV7-9 and TRBJ2-1; the D call from TCRdb, TRBD1, cannot be confirmed without DNA. Germline V lookup: CDR1 SEHNR, CDR2 FQNEAQ (reference sequence). CDR3 length equals 17 residues. CDR3 sequence: CASSLPGGLRSYNEQFF.

The chain carries TRBV5-1 and TRBJ2-2; TCRdb reports TRBD1, a call that lacks DNA to check it against. This CDR3 region has 16 residues. Germline assignment: CDR1 SGHRS and CDR2 YFSETQ. The CDR3 spells CASSSVGHPNTGELFF.

The V call is TRBV6-5, the J call TRBJ2-1; TCRdb designates TRBD2, a call that cannot be tested without DNA. This CDR3 has 16 amino acids. The germline CDR1 and CDR2 sequences are MNHEY and SVGAGI. CDR3 residues: CASSYLSSGSPMAQFF.

The CDR3: CASSYLGDGTDTQYF. The V call is TRBV6-5, the J call TRBJ2-3; no DNA is available, so the TRBD1 call from TCRdb remains unchecked. This CDR3 contains 15 residues. Germline V gives CDR1 MNHEY, CDR2 SVGAGI.

The CDR3 loop reads CASSSREREQYF. The chain couples TRBV3-1 to TRBJ2-7; TCRdb selects TRBD1, and the lack of DNA leaves this call unchecked. CDR1 and CDR2 (germline): LGHDT, YNNKEL (reference sequence). The CDR3 loop spans 12 amino acids.

J is TRBJ2-4 and V is TRBV6-1. Looked up from germline, CDR1 is MNHNS and CDR2 is SASEGT. The CDR3 runs 14 residues. This CDR3 reads CASSLTAGINIQYF.

V is TRBV18 and J is TRBJ1-3. In germline, CDR1 is KGHSH, CDR2 LQKENI. This CDR3 is built from 15 residues. This CDR3 is CASSPSVDSGNTIYF.

The rearrangement links TRBV27 to TRBJ1-5. From germline, CDR1 is MNHEY and CDR2 SMNVEV (reference sequence). CDR3 length: 13 residues. CDR3 sequence: CASNRDFMEPQHF.

The chain couples TRBV30 to TRBJ1-3; TCRdb's D gene call, TRBD1, goes unchecked for lack of DNA. The CDR3 is 17 residues long. Germline V gene data show CDR1 as GTSNPN and CDR2 as SVGIG (reference sequence). The CDR3 region is CAWSVAESPLFGNTIYF. Full variable domain (remainder filled in from reference TRBV30 and TRBJ1-3): SQTIHQWPATLVQPVGSPLSLECTVEGTSNPNLYWYRQAAGRGLQLLFYSVGIGQISSEVPQNLSASRPQDRQFILSSKKLLLSDSGFYLCAWSVAESPLFGNTIYFGEGSWLTVV.

The J gene is TRBJ1-3, the V gene TRBV7-2; TCRdb lists TRBD1, though no DNA is available to test this call. Germline V gene data show CDR1 as SGHTA and CDR2 as FQGNSA. This CDR3 region has 16 residues. The CDR3 is CASSLGGGFSGNTIYF.

The V gene is TRBV28, the J gene TRBJ2-1; without DNA, the TCRdb call of TRBD2 cannot be checked. The CDR3 spans 14 residues. CDR1 and CDR2 from the germline V gene are MDHEN and SYDVKM. The CDR3 here is CASSFGSESDEQFF.

The rearrangement uses TRBV15 and TRBJ2-7. The CDR3 covers 13 residues. Germline loops: CDR1 LNHNV, CDR2 YYDKDF (reference sequence). CDR3 sequence reads: CATGGRRFDEQYF.

V usage is TRBV29-1 and J usage is TRBJ1-2; TCRdb calls TRBD1, which cannot be checked without DNA. The CDR3 is 15 residues long. Germline CDR1 SQVTM, CDR2 ANQGSEA. CDR3 loop: CSVATGQLFDYGYTF. Using reference TRBV29-1 and TRBJ1-2 for the parts outside the CDR3, the full variable domain is SAVISQKPSRDICQRGTSLTIQCQVDSQVTMMFWYRQQPGQSLTLIATANQGSEATYESGFVIDKFPISRPNLTFSTLTVSNMSPEDSSIYLCSVATGQLFDYGYTFGSGTRLTVV.

The V call is TRBV7-9, the J call TRBJ2-6. CDR3 length: 12 amino acids. CDR1 is SEHNR, CDR2 FQNEAQ, per germline (reference sequence). CDR3 loop: CAGETGANVLTF.

This chain joins TRBV3-1 and TRBJ1-1; TCRdb returns TRBD1, unconfirmable since there is no DNA. CDR3 length equals 15 residues. Germline V CDR1 and CDR2: LGHDT, YNNKEL (reference sequence). The CDR3 sequence: CASSATDRVNTEAFF.

This chain uses TRBV28 with TRBJ2-1; the D call of TRBD1 rests on TCRdb alone, since no DNA is present to check it. The CDR3 length is 15 residues. CDR1 is MDHEN and CDR2 is SYDVKM in the germline V gene. CDR3 loop: CASSLAGERGNEQFF. Combining the CDR3 with reference TRBV28 and TRBJ2-1 gives the whole variable domain DVKVTQSSRYLVKRTGEKVFLECVQDMDHENMFWYRQDPGLGLRLIYFSYDVKMKEKGDIPEGYSVSREKKERFSLILESASTNQTSMYLCASSLAGERGNEQFFGPGTRLTVL.

This chain connects TRBV3-1 to TRBJ1-1. The CDR3 has 13 amino acids. Germline lookup yields CDR1 LGHDT and CDR2 YNNKEL (reference sequence). CDR3 residues: CASSQDGVTEAFF.